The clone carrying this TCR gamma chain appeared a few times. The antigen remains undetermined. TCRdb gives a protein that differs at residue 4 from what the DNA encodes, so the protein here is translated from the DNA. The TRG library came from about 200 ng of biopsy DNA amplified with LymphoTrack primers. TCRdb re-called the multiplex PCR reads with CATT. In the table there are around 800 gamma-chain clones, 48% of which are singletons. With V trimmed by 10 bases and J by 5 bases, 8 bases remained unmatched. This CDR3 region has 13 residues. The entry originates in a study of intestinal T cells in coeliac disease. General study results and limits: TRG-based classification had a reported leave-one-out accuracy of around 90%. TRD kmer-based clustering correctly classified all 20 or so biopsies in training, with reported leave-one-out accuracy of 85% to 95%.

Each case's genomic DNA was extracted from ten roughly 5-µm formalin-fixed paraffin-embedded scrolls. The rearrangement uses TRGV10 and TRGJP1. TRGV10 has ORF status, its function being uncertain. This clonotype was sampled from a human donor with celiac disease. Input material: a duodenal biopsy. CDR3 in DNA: TGTGCTGCGTTGGGATTGACTGGTTGGTTCAAGATATTT. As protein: CAALGLTGWFKIF.